This record concerns one T cell receptor (beta chain) sequence. These data belong to a study of technical replicates of blood from several donors. The data were produced by immunoSEQ multiplex PCR, yet TCRdb's version contains in-frame clones alone and is incomplete. The sample carries about 89,000 clones, approximately 96% recorded once. This CDR3 is 15 amino acids long. The germline V gene has CDR1 SGHRS and CDR2 YFSETQ. Losses at the gene ends were 2 bases for V and 0 bases for J; bases not matched to a gene: 3. Sequenced input: T cells isolated from PBMCs. The chain couples TRBV5-1 to TRBJ2-3; TRBD2 matches at 7 bases. This clonotype was obtained from a human donor in good health. CDR3 residues: CASSFAGESTDTQYF. As DNA, the CDR3 is TGCGCCAGCAGCTTCGCGGGGGAAAGCACAGATACGCAGTATTTT. The variable domain in full, with the rest retrieved from reference TRBV5-1 and TRBJ2-3, is KAGVTQTPRYLIKTRGQQVTLSCSPISGHRSVSWYQQTPGQGLQFLFEYFSETQRNKGNFPGRFSGRQFSNSRSEMNVSTLELGDSALYLCASSFAGESTDTQYFGPGTRLTVL.